This record concerns one T cell receptor beta chain sequence. The data are from a study of beta chain features in type 1 diabetes. Looking at the study overall: Cell yields, gender and age were comparable in patients and healthy donors.

What was sequenced were expressed TCRB transcripts, since all of the isolated RNA had been reverse transcribed. Profiling relied on immunoSEQ multiplex PCR, and the TCRdb table lists in-frame clones only, not all of them. The table shows about 330,000 clones, with roughly 11% occurring only once. The CDR3 runs to 13 residues. Germline CDR1 is SGHTA and CDR2 is FQGNSA. The sequencing sample was made of naive CD4+ T cells from blood. The chain recombines TRBV7-2 with TRBJ2-5; TRBD2 is a possible D gene (6 bases). The end of the DNA fits TRBJ2-7 better, so the J call may be wrong. The TCR comes from a woman in her twenties or thirties in good health. This chain's CDR3 is CASSARGLYEQYF. Written as DNA, the CDR3 is TGTGCCAGCAGCGCCCGGGGGTTGTACGAGCAGTACTTC.